These T cell receptor beta chains were read from a single sample in a study of T cells after yellow fever vaccination. Via MiXCR, TCRdb re-called the 5' RACE reads, giving one row per CDR3 protein. The sample includes about 68,000 distinct CDR3 sequences, around 7% of them seen just once. The sample was CD8+ T cells sorted from PBMCs, taken 45 days after the first yellow fever vaccination. The receptor set was obtained from a man between 18 and 35 years old who received the YFV17D yellow fever vaccine. Each CDR3 is given with its conserved first and last residue. Each record gives: J gene, V gene, CDR3 protein.

J: TRBJ1-1; V: TRBV12-3/TRBV12-4; CDR3: CASSLGGAGTNTEAFF
J: TRBJ2-7; V: TRBV14; CDR3: CASSQDVTGGAWYEQYF
J: TRBJ2-5; V: TRBV7-9; CDR3: CASSPPRQGFSQETQYF
J: TRBJ1-1; V: TRBV7-9; CDR3: CASSLPRDYTEAFF
J: TRBJ2-5; V: TRBV20-1; CDR3: CCAQRRTGRMETQYF
J: TRBJ1-3; V: TRBV15; CDR3: CATGTRVAGNTIYF
J: TRBJ1-1; V: TRBV7-9; CDR3: CASSFGSTEAFF
J: TRBJ2-3; V: TRBV7-2; CDR3: CASSSFGGGSTDTQYF
J: TRBJ2-1; V: TRBV4-1; CDR3: CASSQEPLFYNEQFF
J: TRBJ1-1; V: TRBV10-3; CDR3: CAISEDRRNTEAFF
J: TRBJ1-5; V: TRBV25-1; CDR3: CASSPGSSGPQHF
J: TRBJ2-1; V: TRBV14; CDR3: CASSHGLSYNEQFF
J: TRBJ1-5; V: TRBV27; CDR3: CASSLSGTGIQPQHF
J: TRBJ2-1; V: TRBV7-9; CDR3: CASSSLADLNEQFF
J: TRBJ2-1; V: TRBV29-1; CDR3: CSVEENLWGAEEQFF
J: TRBJ2-1; V: TRBV15; CDR3: CATSRDPLERGSYNNEQFF
J: TRBJ1-2; V: TRBV28; CDR3: CASSFEGTGYGYTF
J: TRBJ1-1; V: TRBV6-2/TRBV6-3; CDR3: CASSPRTGPSQGEAFF
J: TRBJ2-7; V: TRBV6-5; CDR3: CASSYSSGALKYYEQYF
J: TRBJ2-7; V: TRBV12-3/TRBV12-4; CDR3: CASSLFGDWNEQYF
J: TRBJ2-1; V: TRBV12-3/TRBV12-4; CDR3: CASSWDRGLRSYNEQFF
J: TRBJ2-2; V: TRBV5-1; CDR3: CASSLEGGYTGELFF
J: TRBJ2-7; V: TRBV7-2; CDR3: CASSWGGGYEQYF
J: TRBJ1-2; V: TRBV24-1; CDR3: CATSDTGTNYGYTF
J: TRBJ2-1; V: TRBV6-5; CDR3: CASSYSASGASYNEQFF
J: TRBJ2-1; V: TRBV6-1; CDR3: CASSTRGYNEQFF
J: TRBJ2-3; V: TRBV5-1; CDR3: CASSLNGLAGGFADTQYF
J: TRBJ2-3; V: TRBV4-3; CDR3: CASSQTADTQYF
J: TRBJ2-3; V: TRBV7-2; CDR3: CASSSTSTRTDTQYF
J: TRBJ2-7; V: TRBV5-5; CDR3: CASSTGKGMGSYEQYF
J: TRBJ2-7; V: TRBV4-1; CDR3: CASSQGVGEQYF
J: TRBJ2-6; V: TRBV19; CDR3: CASSRVLPGANVLTF
J: TRBJ1-1; V: TRBV20-1; CDR3: CSARKGGNTEAFF
J: TRBJ2-2; V: TRBV6-6; CDR3: CASRGPDTGELFF
J: TRBJ2-2; V: TRBV4-1; CDR3: CASSQGGRMFF
J: TRBJ2-1; V: TRBV5-1; CDR3: CASSTGQGFGNEQFF
J: TRBJ1-6; V: TRBV9; CDR3: CASSPWTTYNSPLHF
J: TRBJ2-5; V: TRBV12-3/TRBV12-4; CDR3: CASSLRQGETQYF
J: TRBJ2-2; V: TRBV4-1; CDR3: CASSRDTGELFF
J: TRBJ2-1; V: TRBV4-3; CDR3: CASSQGQGYNEQFF
J: TRBJ2-1; V: TRBV19; CDR3: CASNPLAGYNEQFF
J: TRBJ2-1; V: TRBV6-5; CDR3: CASSTALGENNEQFF
J: TRBJ1-6; V: TRBV6-1; CDR3: CASRTTGGYNSPLHF